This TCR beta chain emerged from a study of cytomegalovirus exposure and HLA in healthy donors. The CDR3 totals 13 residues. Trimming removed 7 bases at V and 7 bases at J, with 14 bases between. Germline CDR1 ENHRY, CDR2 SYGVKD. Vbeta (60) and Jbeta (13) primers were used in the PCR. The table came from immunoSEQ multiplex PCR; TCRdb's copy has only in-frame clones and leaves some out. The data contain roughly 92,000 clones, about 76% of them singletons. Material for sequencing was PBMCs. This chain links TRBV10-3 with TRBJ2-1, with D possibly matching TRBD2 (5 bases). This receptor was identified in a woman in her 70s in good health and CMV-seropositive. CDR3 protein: CAIKDSSVNEQFF. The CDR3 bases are TGTGCCATCAAGGACTCCTCCGTTAATGAGCAGTTCTTC.